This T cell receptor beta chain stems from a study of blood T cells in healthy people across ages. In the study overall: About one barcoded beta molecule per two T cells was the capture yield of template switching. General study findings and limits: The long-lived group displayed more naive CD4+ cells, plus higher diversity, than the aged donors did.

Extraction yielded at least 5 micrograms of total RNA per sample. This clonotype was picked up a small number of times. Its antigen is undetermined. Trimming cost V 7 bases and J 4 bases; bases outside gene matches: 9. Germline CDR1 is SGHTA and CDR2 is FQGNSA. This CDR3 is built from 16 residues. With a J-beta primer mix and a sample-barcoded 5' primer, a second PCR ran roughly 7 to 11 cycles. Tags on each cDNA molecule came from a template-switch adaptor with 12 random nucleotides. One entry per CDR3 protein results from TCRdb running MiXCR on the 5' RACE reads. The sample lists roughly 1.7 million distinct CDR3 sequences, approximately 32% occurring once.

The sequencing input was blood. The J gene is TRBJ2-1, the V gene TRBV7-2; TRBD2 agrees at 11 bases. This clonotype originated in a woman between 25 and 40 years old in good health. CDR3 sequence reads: CASTPMGLAEYNEQFF. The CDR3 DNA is TGTGCCAGCACCCCCATGGGACTAGCGGAATACAATGAGCAGTTCTTC.